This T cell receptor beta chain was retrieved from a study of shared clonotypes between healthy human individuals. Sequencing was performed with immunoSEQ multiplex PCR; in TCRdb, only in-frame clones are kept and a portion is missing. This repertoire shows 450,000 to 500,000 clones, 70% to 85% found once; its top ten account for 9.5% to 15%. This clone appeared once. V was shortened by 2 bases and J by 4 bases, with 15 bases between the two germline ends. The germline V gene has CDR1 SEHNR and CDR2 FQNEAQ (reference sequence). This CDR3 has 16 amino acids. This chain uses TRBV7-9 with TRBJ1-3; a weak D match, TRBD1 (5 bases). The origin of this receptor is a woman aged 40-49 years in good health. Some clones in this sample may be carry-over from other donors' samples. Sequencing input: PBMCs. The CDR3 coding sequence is TGTGCCAGCAGCTTATTGTCGGGGGAGAGGGGAAACACCATATATTTT. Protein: CASSLLSGERGNTIYF.